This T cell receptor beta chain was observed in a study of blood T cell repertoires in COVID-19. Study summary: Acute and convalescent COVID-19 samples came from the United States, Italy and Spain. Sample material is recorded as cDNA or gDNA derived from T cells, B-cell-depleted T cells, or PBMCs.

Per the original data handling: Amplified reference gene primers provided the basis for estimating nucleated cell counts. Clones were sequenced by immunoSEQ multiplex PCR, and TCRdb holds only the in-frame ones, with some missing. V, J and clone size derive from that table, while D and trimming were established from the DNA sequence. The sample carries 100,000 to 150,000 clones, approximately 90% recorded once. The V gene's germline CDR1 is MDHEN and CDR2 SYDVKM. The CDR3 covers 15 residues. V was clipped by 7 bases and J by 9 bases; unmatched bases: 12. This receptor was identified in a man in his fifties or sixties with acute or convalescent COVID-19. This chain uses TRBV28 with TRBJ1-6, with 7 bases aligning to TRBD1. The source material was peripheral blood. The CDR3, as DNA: TGTGCCAGCACCCTAGGGGGCAGGGAGGCTTCACCCCTCCACTTT. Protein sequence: CASTLGGREASPLHF.